Shown below are 19 T cell receptor beta chains from a single sample sequenced in a study of blood T cell repertoires in COVID-19. TCRdb's copy holds only in-frame clones and misses some; the assay was immunoSEQ multiplex PCR. The table lists around 450,000 clones, 75% to 90% of them singletons. The specimen was PBMCs or T cells enriched from blood (not recorded which). Receptors were obtained from a woman aged 18-29 years who had recovered from COVID-19.

The chain joins TRBV28 to TRBJ1-2, with unresolved D. The length of the CDR3 is 16 residues. The germline V gene has CDR1 MDHEN and CDR2 SYDVKM. V shed 5 bases and J shed 6 bases, with 22 bases lying between them. Here the CDR3 reads CASSLNPSGRSDGYTF. Here the CDR3 DNA reads TGTGCCAGCAGTCTCAACCCGTCTGGGAGGTCGGATGGCTACACCTTC.

The chain couples TRBV30 to TRBJ2-1; 9 bases agree with TRBD1. CDR3 length: 14 residues. J lost 6 bases, V lost 4 bases, and 7 bases had no gene match. In germline, CDR1 is GTSNPN, CDR2 SVGIG (reference sequence). The CDR3 DNA is TGTGCCTGGACCCCGGGACAGGGTACCAATGAGCAGTTCTTC. Amino acids: CAWTPGQGTNEQFF.

This clone showed up just a few times. The J gene is TRBJ2-7, the V gene TRBV19; 8 positions match TRBD1. From germline, CDR1 is LNHDA and CDR2 SQIVND (reference sequence). Unmatched junction bases numbered 10, after V lost 4 bases and J lost 2 bases. The CDR3 has 16 amino acids. The CDR3 DNA is TGTGCCAGTAGTACCTTCCGGGACAGGACCCCCTACGAGCAGTACTTC. Its protein product is CASSTFRDRTPYEQYF.

This chain connects TRBV28 to TRBJ1-4; D is unresolved. Germline CDR1 MDHEN, CDR2 SYDVKM. The CDR3 is 16 residues long. V gave up 1 base and J gave up 0 bases, with 9 bases separating them. The CDR3 DNA is TGTGCCAGCAGTTTATCTGCAACAGCAACTAATGAAAAACTGTTTTTT. It translates to CASSLSATATNEKLFF.

The V call is TRBV7-9, the J call TRBJ2-1; D perhaps matches TRBD1 (5 bases). Trimming took off 3 bases at V and 4 bases at J, with 13 bases between the two ends. The germline V gene has CDR1 SEHNR and CDR2 FQNEAQ (reference sequence). The CDR3 has 15 amino acids. CDR3 DNA: TGTGCCAGCAGCTTTGGGGCAGCCCTATACAATGAGCAGTTCTTC. It is translated as CASSFGAALYNEQFF.

The chain joins TRBV5-8 to TRBJ2-3, with unresolved D. The CDR3 runs 14 residues. Germline loops: CDR1 SGHTS, CDR2 YDEGEE. Trimming left V 4 bases short and J 5 bases short, with 14 bases between. The CDR3 DNA sequence: TGTGCCAGCAGCCTCCAGGATCTTGGAGATACGCAGTATTTT. This sequence encodes CASSLQDLGDTQYF.

The chain combines TRBV27 with TRBJ2-3; 11 positions agree with TRBD2. With 4 bases clipped from V and 4 bases from J, the junction kept 10 bases outside the gene matches. Germline CDR1 and CDR2: MNHEY and SMNVEV (reference sequence). The CDR3 has 17 amino acids. CDR3 amino acids: CASSYLPSGGRADTQYF. In DNA form, the CDR3 reads TGTGCCAGCAGTTACCTCCCTAGCGGGGGGCGCGCAGATACGCAGTATTTT.

The CDR3 bases are TGTGCCAGCTCACCTCGGACAGGGGCTACCGACGAGCAGTACTTC. This encodes CASSPRTGATDEQYF. The chain couples TRBV18 to TRBJ2-7, with 9 bases fitting TRBD1. The CDR3 contains 15 residues. Germline CDR1 is KGHSH and CDR2 is LQKENI. After removal of 3 bases from V and 5 bases from J, the junction contained 8 bases not matched to a gene. Full variable domain (missing parts from reference TRBV18 and TRBJ2-7): NAGVMQNPRHLVRRRGQEARLRCSPMKGHSHVYWYRQLPEEGLKFMVYLQKENIIDESGMPKERFSAEFPKEGPSILRIQQVVRGDSAAYFCASSPRTGATDEQYFGPGTRLTVT.

The chain has TRBV2 and TRBJ1-2, with 8 bases identical to TRBD1. CDR3 size: 15 residues. V was clipped by 7 bases and J by 5 bases; unmatched bases: 12. Germline lookup yields CDR1 SNHLY and CDR2 FYNNEI. CDR3 loop: CASKGQAAQIYGYTF. The DNA of the CDR3 is TGTGCCAGCAAGGGACAGGCCGCCCAAATTTATGGCTACACCTTC.

The rearrangement links TRBV20-1 to TRBJ2-1; a weak D match, TRBD2 (5 bases). The V gene's germline CDR1 is DFQATT and CDR2 SNEGSKA (reference sequence). This CDR3 has 11 residues. V lost 8 bases and J 8 bases, leaving 13 bases between the germline ends. The CDR3 protein is CSPRAGDEQFF. The CDR3 nucleotides read TGCAGTCCAAGGGCCGGGGATGAGCAGTTCTTC.

V is TRBV19 and J is TRBJ2-7; 7 bases match TRBD2. This CDR3 spans 15 amino acids. The ends lost 3 bases at V and 7 bases at J; junction bases unmatched: 12. Germline values: CDR1 LNHDA, CDR2 SQIVND (reference sequence). In DNA form, the CDR3 reads TGTGCCAGTAGTATCTGGGGCGGGGGACCCGGAGAGCAGTACTTC. It yields the protein CASSIWGGGPGEQYF.

The rearrangement uses TRBV5-1 and TRBJ1-1; 10 bases line up with TRBD1. The junction had 7 bases not matched to a gene; V was cut back by 2 bases and J by 6 bases. The CDR3 is 15 residues long. Looked up from germline, CDR1 is SGHRS and CDR2 is YFSETQ. The CDR3 sequence: CASSFVGQGLAEAFF. DNA of the CDR3: TGCGCCAGCAGCTTCGTGGGACAGGGGCTGGCTGAAGCTTTCTTT.

The V call is TRBV11-3, the J call TRBJ2-7; TRBD2 agrees at 7 bases. In germline, CDR1 is SGHNT, CDR2 YENEEA. V trimming: 3 bases; J trimming: 6 bases; junction bases outside the gene matches: 5. This CDR3 is built from 13 residues. For the CDR3, the DNA is TGTGCCAGCAGCTTGGGGGGGACGTCCGAGCAGTACTTC. It is translated as CASSLGGTSEQYF.

This rearrangement joins TRBV11-2 to TRBJ2-2; maybe TRBD2 (6 bases). The germline gives CDR1 SGHAT, CDR2 FQNNGV. With 5 bases removed from V and 2 bases from J, the gap between germline ends came to 12 bases. This CDR3 spans 15 amino acids. The CDR3 coding sequence is TGTGCCAGCAGCCCCGCCGGGGGAAACACCGGGGAGCTGTTTTTT. Protein: CASSPAGGNTGELFF.

The chain recombines TRBV6-1 with TRBJ1-1; TRBD1 is a possible D gene (5 bases). V gave up 2 bases and J gave up 10 bases, with 8 bases separating them. In germline, CDR1 is MNHNS, CDR2 SASEGT. The CDR3 has 11 residues. The CDR3 DNA reads TGTGCCAGCAGTGAACAGGGTAGAGCTTTCTTT. Translating gives CASSEQGRAFF.

A few counts support this clone. The V call is TRBV5-8, the J call TRBJ2-3, with 11 positions matching TRBD2. This CDR3 spans 15 amino acids. Germline trimming cut 2 bases from V and 6 bases from J; bases unmatched to any gene: 5. The germline V gene has CDR1 SGHTS and CDR2 YDEGEE. The CDR3 loop is CASSFLAGGSDTQYF. In nucleotides, the CDR3 is TGTGCCAGCAGCTTTCTAGCGGGGGGAAGTGATACGCAGTATTTT.

This chain uses TRBV6-1 with TRBJ1-2; D remains ambiguous. Germline CDR1 and CDR2: MNHNS and SASEGT. The CDR3 is 14 amino acids. The V end was cut by 1 base, the J end by 5 bases, with 11 bases between. The CDR3 DNA reads TGTGCCAGCAGTGAAGGGGCTGTTGGATATGGCTACACCTTC. It encodes CASSEGAVGYGYTF.

This chain connects TRBV7-7 to TRBJ2-1; 10 bases agree with TRBD2. J lost 9 bases, V lost 1 base, and 6 bases had no gene match. CDR3 length: 15 residues. Germline lookup yields CDR1 SSHAT and CDR2 FNYEAQ (reference sequence). CDR3 DNA sequence: TGTGCCAGCAGCTTAGGAGCGGGGGGGCGCCGTGAGCAGTTCTTC. As protein: CASSLGAGGRREQFF.

This chain connects TRBV6-5 to TRBJ2-7; 7 positions agree with TRBD1. V dropped 6 bases and J dropped 1; count of bases not matched to a gene: 6. The CDR3 length is 14 residues. In germline, CDR1 is MNHEY, CDR2 SVGAGI. Written as DNA, the CDR3 is TGTGCCAGCAGGGTCGGACAGGCGTCCTACGAGCAGTACTTC. Translated: CASRVGQASYEQYF.